This T cell receptor beta chain was found in a study of shared clonotypes between healthy human individuals. There are 14 residues in the CDR3. Trimming took 5 bases from V and 0 from J, leaving 10 bases between them. Per germline, CDR1 WNHNN and CDR2 SYGVQD (reference sequence). Regarding the study as a whole: Larger estimated richness was generally seen in naive subsets than in memory subsets. Clonotype sharing levels among donors were expected to vary with sequencing depth.

Both subsets, CD45RA+ naive and CD45RA-negative memory, were split from the CD4+ cells. Note on this clone: Its antigen is not identified.

The authors' processing: With immunoSEQ giving junction-only sequences and no quality scores, filtering differed. Data came from immunoSEQ multiplex PCR; TCRdb stores just in-frame clones and leaves some out. The V and J calls and clone size come from that table; D and trimming were worked out from the DNA. The sample shows some 350,000 clones, roughly 70% of them seen only once. Specimen: memory CD4+ T cells sorted from blood. Subset noted: CD45RA-negative fraction. This receptor was identified in a man aged 25-40 years in good health. The chain employs TRBV10-1 and TRBJ2-5, with D unresolved. In DNA, the CDR3 is TGCGCCAGCAGTAACGACTGGGACCAAGAGACCCAGTACTTC. It codes for CASSNDWDQETQYF.